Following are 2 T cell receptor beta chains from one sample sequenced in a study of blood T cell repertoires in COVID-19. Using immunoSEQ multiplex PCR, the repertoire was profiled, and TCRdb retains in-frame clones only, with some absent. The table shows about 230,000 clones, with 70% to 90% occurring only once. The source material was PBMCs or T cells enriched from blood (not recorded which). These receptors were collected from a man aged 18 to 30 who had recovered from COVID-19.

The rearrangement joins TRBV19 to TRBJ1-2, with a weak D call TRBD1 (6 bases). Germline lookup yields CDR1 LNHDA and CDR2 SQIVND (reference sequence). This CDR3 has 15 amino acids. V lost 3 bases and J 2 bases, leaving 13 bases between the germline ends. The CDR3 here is CASSMRSGANYGYTF. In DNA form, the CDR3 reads TGTGCCAGTAGTATGAGGTCAGGGGCAAACTATGGCTACACCTTC.

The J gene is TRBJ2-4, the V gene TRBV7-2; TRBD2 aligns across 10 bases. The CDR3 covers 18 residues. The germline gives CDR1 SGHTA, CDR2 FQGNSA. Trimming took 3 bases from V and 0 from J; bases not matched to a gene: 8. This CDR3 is CASSLASGGALAKNIQYF. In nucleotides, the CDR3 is TGTGCCAGCAGCTTGGCTAGCGGGGGTGCATTAGCCAAAAACATTCAGTACTTC.